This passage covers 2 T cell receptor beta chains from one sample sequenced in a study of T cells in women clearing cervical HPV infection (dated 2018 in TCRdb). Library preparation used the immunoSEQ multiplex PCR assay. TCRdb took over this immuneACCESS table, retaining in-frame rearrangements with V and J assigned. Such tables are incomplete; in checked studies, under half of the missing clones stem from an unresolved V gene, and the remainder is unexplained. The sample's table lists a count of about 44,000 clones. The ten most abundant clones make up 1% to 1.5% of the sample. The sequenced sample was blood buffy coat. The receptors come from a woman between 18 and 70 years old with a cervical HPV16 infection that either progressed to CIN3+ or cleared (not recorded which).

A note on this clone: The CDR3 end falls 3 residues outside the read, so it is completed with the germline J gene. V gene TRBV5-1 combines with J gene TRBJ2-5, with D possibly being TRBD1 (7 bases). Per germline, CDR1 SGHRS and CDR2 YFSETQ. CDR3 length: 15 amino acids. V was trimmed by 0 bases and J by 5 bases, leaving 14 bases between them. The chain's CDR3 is CASSLAQGGAETQYF. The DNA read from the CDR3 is TGCGCCAGCAGCTTGGCCCAGGGGGGTGCGGAGACC.

CDR3 protein: CASSLSNSGNTIYF. Partial CDR3 DNA: TGTGCCAGCAGCTTGTCCAACTCTGGAAACACC. The chain links TRBV7-9 to TRBJ1-3; D remains ambiguous. The read gets to within 3 residues of the CDR3 end, and the germline J gene fills in the rest. Germline-derived CDR1 and CDR2 are SEHNR and FQNEAQ (reference sequence). The germline V and J ends were trimmed by 3 bases and 0 bases, with 6 bases remaining between them. There are 14 residues in the CDR3.